This TCR beta chain was captured in a study of neurological immune-mediated disorders. This clonotype was seen many times. Antigen unknown. With 10-nucleotide random UMIs, 5'RACE was used to make the cDNA. TCRdb recomputed calls from the 5' RACE reads with MiXCR, one row per CDR3 protein. This sample has tens of thousands of distinct CDR3 sequences, with 3.5% found just once. Germline CDR1 reads DFQATT; CDR2 reads SNEGSKA (reference sequence). Trimming pared 3 bases from V and 0 bases from J, leaving 12 bases between. The CDR3 runs 14 residues. Broader study findings: Phylogenetic grouping assigned the repertoires of 18 of 34 multiple sclerosis patients to a single cluster of related CDR3 sequences. This cluster may be a repertoire-level signature. Expansion of TCR clones was greatest in HTLV-1-associated myelopathy and smallest in multiple sclerosis, where it fell below that of healthy controls.

The unsorted libraries had their origin in 2 million PBMCs stored at -80 C. The rearrangement uses TRBV20-1 and TRBJ2-7, with no clear D. The receptor comes from a woman between 50 and 59 years old with multiple sclerosis. What was sequenced was PBMCs. DNA of the CDR3: TGCAGTGCTAGTCTTGGTCTCGGCTCCTACGAGCAGTACTTC. It specifies CSASLGLGSYEQYF.